Each of the 23 T cell receptor beta chains below was sequenced from the same sample in a study of blood T cell repertoires in COVID-19. Produced via immunoSEQ multiplex PCR; TCRdb's table is partial and in-frame only. The sample carries about 250,000 clones, over 75% recorded once. The sequencing sample was made of PBMCs or T cells enriched from blood (not recorded which). The receptors stem from a man younger than 35 who had recovered from COVID-19.

CDR3 residues: CASSDRQVSFF. The CDR3, as DNA: TGCGCCAGCAGTGACAGGCAAGTGTCTTTCTTT. This sequence joins TRBV10-2 and TRBJ1-1; the D is unclear. CDR1 and CDR2 from the germline V gene are WSHSY and SAAADI. Trimming removed 3 bases at V and 12 bases at J, with 11 bases between. This CDR3 has 11 amino acids.

This chain uses TRBV10-3 with TRBJ2-7, with D maybe TRBD1 (6 bases). Germline values: CDR1 ENHRY, CDR2 SYGVKD. With 6 bases removed from V and 3 bases from J, the gap between germline ends came to 12 bases. This CDR3 contains 13 residues. The chain's CDR3 is CAIRGDTNYEQYF. The CDR3 DNA reads as TGTGCCATCAGAGGGGACACCAACTACGAGCAGTACTTC.

With respect to this clone: This clone may be a read error of a much larger clone one base away. The J gene is TRBJ2-1, the V gene TRBV7-9; perhaps TRBD2 as D (5 bases). Germline loops: CDR1 SEHNR, CDR2 FQNEAQ (reference sequence). This CDR3 spans 15 amino acids. The CDR3 spells CVSSGGRTAYNEQFF. In DNA form, the CDR3 reads TGTGTCAGCAGCGGAGGCAGGACTGCATACAATGAGCAGTTCTTC.

DNA of the CDR3: TGTGCCAGTTATCGGGAACTGAACACTGAAGCTTTCTTT. Encoded protein: CASYRELNTEAFF. The chain joins TRBV19 to TRBJ1-1, with D unclear. CDR1 is LNHDA, CDR2 SQIVND, per germline (reference sequence). There are 13 residues in the CDR3. Trimming shortened V by 8 bases and J by 0 bases, and 10 bases separated the two germline ends.

About this clone itself: One end of the junction fails to match germline, which may point to a read error. The chain uses TRBV7-7 and TRBJ2-1; D might be TRBD1 (6 bases). The CDR3 extends over 16 amino acids. CDR1 SSHAT and CDR2 FNYEAQ come from the germline V gene (reference sequence). CDR3 in amino acids: CASSLGQLVVYNEQFF. The CDR3 DNA follows: TGTGCTAGCAGCTTAGGACAGCTGGTAGTTTACAATGAGCAGTTCTTC.

The chain is built from TRBV19 and TRBJ2-5; a weak D match, TRBD2 (6 bases). V dropped 5 bases and J dropped 4 bases, with 11 bases sitting between them. Per germline, CDR1 LNHDA and CDR2 SQIVND (reference sequence). CDR3 length equals 13 residues. CDR3 in DNA: TGTGCCAGTAGTTGGGGACTCGGAGAGACCCAGTACTTC. Its protein product is CASSWGLGETQYF.

The chain has TRBV5-1 and TRBJ2-2; perhaps TRBD2 as D (6 bases). Germline lookup yields CDR1 SGHRS and CDR2 YFSETQ. The CDR3 is made up of 15 amino acids. Between the trimmed V and J ends, which lost 0 bases and 4 bases, there was a span of 10 bases. The CDR3 spells CASSLELASTGELFF. The CDR3 nucleotides read TGCGCCAGCAGCTTGGAACTAGCAAGCACCGGGGAGCTGTTTTTT.

The chain is built from TRBV2 and TRBJ2-3, with 9 bases aligning to TRBD2. This CDR3 is built from 13 residues. Trimming at V came to 6 bases and at J to 5 bases, leaving 3 bases not matched to a gene. Germline lookup yields CDR1 SNHLY and CDR2 FYNNEI. The CDR3 is CASRGLALDTQYF. Here the CDR3 DNA reads TGTGCCAGCAGGGGACTAGCCTTAGATACGCAGTATTTT.

This chain connects TRBV5-4 to TRBJ1-1, with 7 nucleotides matching TRBD1. Germline V gene data show CDR1 as SGHNT and CDR2 as YYREEE (reference sequence). V was clipped by 6 bases and J by 4 bases; unmatched bases: 15. The CDR3 length is 16 residues. CDR3 nucleotides: TGTGCCAGCACGGGGAGAAGGGGGCGGGTCGGCACTGAAGCTTTCTTT. Protein sequence: CASTGRRGRVGTEAFF.

CDR3: CASSLVGPGELFF. The CDR3 bases are TGTGCCAGCAGTTTGGTGGGGCCCGGGGAGCTGTTTTTT. The chain carries TRBV12-3 or TRBV12-4 and TRBJ2-2; maybe TRBD1 (5 bases). The V end lost 3 bases, the J end lost 6 bases, and 8 bases lay between the germline ends. CDR3 length: 13 residues.

The chain combines TRBV5-1 with TRBJ1-5, with a weak D call TRBD1 (6 bases). The CDR3 sequence is 16 residues long. V was cut by 0 bases and J by 2 bases, with 12 bases left in between. Germline V gene sequence: CDR1 SGHRS, CDR2 YFSETQ. The CDR3 coding sequence is TGCGCCAGCAGCTTGGCCGGTCCAGGGGGCAATCAGCCCCAGCATTTT. This sequence encodes CASSLAGPGGNQPQHF. Looking up the rest from reference TRBV5-1 and TRBJ1-5 gives the full variable domain: KAGVTQTPRYLIKTRGQQVTLSCSPISGHRSVSWYQQTPGQGLQFLFEYFSETQRNKGNFPGRFSGRQFSNSRSEMNVSTLELGDSALYLCASSLAGPGGNQPQHFGDGTRLSIL.

This clone was detected only a few times. This rearrangement joins TRBV6-4 to TRBJ2-1; TRBD2 matches 8 bases. CDR1 is MRHNA and CDR2 is SNTAGT in the germline V gene. Unmatched junction bases numbered 0, after V lost 2 bases and J lost 0 bases. The CDR3 contains 15 residues. The CDR3 sequence: CASSDGTSSYNEQFF. The CDR3 DNA follows: TGTGCCAGCAGTGACGGGACTAGCTCCTACAATGAGCAGTTCTTC.

This clone was recorded once. J is TRBJ1-5 and V is TRBV28, with unresolved D. From germline, CDR1 is MDHEN and CDR2 SYDVKM. The V and J ends lost 3 bases and 11 bases respectively, with 8 bases between them. The CDR3 length is 11 residues. CDR3 sequence (DNA): TGTGCCAGCAGTTTCCGGGGATCCCAGCATTTT. This gives the protein CASSFRGSQHF. Together with reference TRBV28 and TRBJ1-5, the CDR3 gives the full variable domain: DVKVTQSSRYLVKRTGEKVFLECVQDMDHENMFWYRQDPGLGLRLIYFSYDVKMKEKGDIPEGYSVSREKKERFSLILESASTNQTSMYLCASSFRGSQHFGDGTRLSIL.

The gene calls are TRBV3-1 (or the pseudogene TRBV3-2) and TRBJ2-7, with D hard to call. Trimming pared 4 bases from V and 0 bases from J, leaving 4 bases between. The CDR3 contains 12 residues. Germline values: CDR1 LGHDT, CDR2 YNNKEL (reference sequence). CDR3 sequence: CASSPSSYEQYF. As DNA, the CDR3 is TGTGCCAGCAGCCCGAGCTCCTACGAGCAGTACTTC.

The chain carries TRBV19 and TRBJ2-2; D is undetermined. Germline V lookup: CDR1 LNHDA, CDR2 SQIVND (reference sequence). V dropped 6 bases and J dropped 2 bases, with 10 bases sitting between them. This CDR3 is 14 amino acids long. CDR3 coding DNA: TGTGCCAGTAGCCTAGTTCTCAACACCGGGGAGCTGTTTTTT. It translates to CASSLVLNTGELFF.

The chain employs TRBV12-3 or TRBV12-4 and TRBJ2-2; D gene unclear. V lost 3 bases to trimming and J lost 6 bases, with 8 bases between them. The CDR3 is 13 amino acids. The CDR3 sequence: CASSFPGSGELFF. In DNA form, the CDR3 reads TGTGCCAGCAGTTTCCCCGGGTCCGGGGAGCTGTTTTTT.

Concerning this clone itself: Other DNA sequences within the sample encode an identical CDR3. The chain links TRBV19 to TRBJ2-7, with D unclear. This CDR3 is built from 13 residues. V lost 4 bases and J 1 base, leaving 8 bases between the germline ends. Per germline, CDR1 LNHDA and CDR2 SQIVND (reference sequence). The CDR3 nucleotides are TGTGCCAGTAGTACAACCGGTTCCTACGAGCAGTACTTC. Translation gives CASSTTGSYEQYF.

V and J are TRBV6-5 and TRBJ1-2; 7 bases match TRBD1. The germline V gene encodes CDR1 MNHEY and CDR2 SVGAGI. The CDR3 consists of 15 residues. V gave up 0 bases and J gave up 2 bases; unmatched junction bases: 3. The CDR3 DNA sequence: TGTGCCAGCAGTTACTCGGGGACAGACAACTATGGCTACACCTTC. Encoded protein: CASSYSGTDNYGYTF.

CDR3 in DNA: TGTGCCAGCAGCCAATCTCTAGCGGGGGGGCCGTCGGATGAGCAGTTCTTC. It encodes CASSQSLAGGPSDEQFF. The chain employs TRBV4-2 and TRBJ2-1, with 12 positions matching TRBD2. J lost 8 bases, V lost 2 bases, and 10 bases had no gene match. The CDR3 length is 17 residues. CDR1 and CDR2 (germline): LGHNA, YNFKEQ.

The chain employs TRBV7-3 and TRBJ1-2; D uncertain. The CDR3 extends over 16 amino acids. Germline CDR1 reads SGHTA; CDR2 reads FQGTGA. V was cut by 6 bases and J by 8 bases, with 25 bases left in between. The CDR3 DNA follows: TGTGCCAGCAGTTCCGAGATAGGAGGGCAAGGCGGGGGCTACACCTTC. Translation: CASSSEIGGQGGGYTF.

The chain couples TRBV19 to TRBJ2-2, with D tentatively TRBD2 (7 bases). This CDR3 has 17 residues. Trimming took 3 bases from V and 6 from J, leaving 20 bases between them. Germline CDR1 LNHDA, CDR2 SQIVND (reference sequence). The CDR3 spells CASSIGGPGVRAGELFF. The CDR3 DNA reads as TGTGCCAGTAGTATCGGGGGGCCTGGTGTTAGGGCCGGGGAGCTGTTTTTT.

This clone was seen only a few times. The chain employs TRBV11-2 and TRBJ2-2; 15 nucleotides line up with TRBD2. CDR3 length: 17 residues. V dropped 5 bases and J dropped 3; count of bases not matched to a gene: 4. CDR1 is SGHAT, CDR2 FQNNGV, per germline. DNA of the CDR3: TGTGCCAGCAGCCCGGGACTAGCGGGGGGTGACACCGGGGAGCTGTTTTTT. It translates to CASSPGLAGGDTGELFF.

A note on this clone: At one boundary the junction diverges from the germline segment, which might be a read error. This rearrangement joins TRBV11-2 to TRBJ1-6; D might be TRBD1 (5 bases). This CDR3 spans 13 amino acids. Germline values: CDR1 SGHAT, CDR2 FQNNGV. CDR3 DNA: TGTGCCAGCAGCTTATTCGGGGGTGAGATGGTTCGCTTT. Translation gives CASSLFGGEMVRF.